The next 19 T cell receptor beta chains were all read from a single sample in a study of T cell responses to AZD1222 COVID-19 vaccine. TCRdb's table, derived via immunoSEQ multiplex PCR, lists solely in-frame clones and lacks some. The sample holds about 120,000 clones, approximately 90% seen once. The sequenced sample was peripheral blood, obtained 28 days after the second AZD1222 dose. The origin of the receptors is an adult who received the AZD1222 COVID-19 vaccine.

This chain joins TRBV19 and TRBJ2-7, with D possibly TRBD2 on 5 matching bases. V lost 6 bases, J lost 2 bases, and 11 bases lay in between. This CDR3 is 13 amino acids long. In germline, CDR1 is LNHDA, CDR2 SQIVND (reference sequence). In DNA form, the CDR3 reads TGTGCCAGTAGCGACACCGGGGCCTACGAGCAGTACTTC. Protein product: CASSDTGAYEQYF. The full variable domain, in which reference TRBV19 and TRBJ2-7 provide the parts outside the CDR3, is DGGITQSPKYLFRKEGQNVTLSCEQNLNHDAMYWYRQDPGQGLRLIYYSQIVNDFQKGDIAEGYSVSREKKESFPLTVTSAQKNPTAFYLCASSDTGAYEQYFGPGTRLTVT.

On this clone itself: Other DNA sequences from this sample encode an identical CDR3 as well. The chain couples TRBV9 to TRBJ2-5; 10 bases align to TRBD1. This CDR3 has 15 amino acids. Trimming at V came to 0 bases and at J to 1 base, leaving 0 bases not matched to a gene. The V gene's germline CDR1 is SGDLS and CDR2 YYNGEE. The CDR3 nucleotides read TGTGCCAGCAGCGTAGGGGACAGGGGCCAAGAGACCCAGTACTTC. Its translation is CASSVGDRGQETQYF.

The chain couples TRBV27 to TRBJ1-1; TRBD1 is a possible D gene (6 bases). The CDR3 extends over 17 amino acids. Trimming cost V 0 bases and J 4 bases, with 18 bases left between them. Germline CDR1 MNHEY, CDR2 SMNVEV (reference sequence). CDR3 sequence: CASSLSRGGGRSTEAFF. CDR3 nucleotides: TGTGCCAGCAGTTTATCGAGGGGGGGCGGCCGGAGCACTGAAGCTTTCTTT.

This chain uses TRBV6-5 with TRBJ1-5; D uncertain. CDR1 and CDR2 (germline): MNHEY, SVGAGI. The CDR3 covers 15 residues. Trimming removed 5 bases at V and 0 bases at J, with 11 bases between. The CDR3 nucleotides read TGTGCCAGCAGTCCATTCAAGCATAGCAATCAGCCCCAGCATTTT. Residues: CASSPFKHSNQPQHF.

The chain uses TRBV29-1 and TRBJ1-2; D gene uncertain. Trimming cost V 2 bases and J 7 bases, with 17 bases left between them. CDR1 is SQVTM, CDR2 ANQGSEA, per germline. CDR3 length equals 14 residues. CDR3 in amino acids: CSVEWAPKVGGYTF. DNA of the CDR3: TGCAGCGTTGAATGGGCACCGAAGGTTGGTGGCTACACCTTC.

The chain couples TRBV11-2 to TRBJ2-3; TRBD1 or TRBD2 may be the D gene (5 bases each). Between the trimmed V and J ends, which lost 2 bases and 4 bases, there was a span of 7 bases. Germline-derived CDR1 and CDR2 are SGHAT and FQNNGV. This CDR3 comprises 13 residues. The CDR3 DNA sequence: TGTGCCAGCAGCTTAAGGGGAGCAGATACGCAGTATTTT. Protein sequence: CASSLRGADTQYF.

This rearrangement joins TRBV19 to TRBJ1-5; 7 nucleotides agree with TRBD1. CDR1 is LNHDA and CDR2 is SQIVND in the germline V gene (reference sequence). V lost 1 base and J lost 6; bases outside the gene matches: 6. This CDR3 is built from 15 residues. In nucleotides, the CDR3 is TGTGCCAGTAGTATAGTACAGGGGTATATTCAGCCCCAGCATTTT. It encodes CASSIVQGYIQPQHF.

The V gene is TRBV4-3, the J gene TRBJ2-7; D gene uncertain. Germline V gene lookup returns CDR1 LGHNA and CDR2 YSLEER. This CDR3 has 15 amino acids. Trimming removed 0 bases at V and 4 bases at J, with 13 bases between. The chain's CDR3 is CASSQDHAVLYEQYF. CDR3 nucleotide sequence: TGCGCCAGCAGCCAAGATCACGCGGTCCTTTACGAGCAGTACTTC.

The rearrangement uses TRBV19 and TRBJ1-2; possibly TRBD1 for D (5 bases). Looked up from germline, CDR1 is LNHDA and CDR2 is SQIVND (reference sequence). V was clipped by 2 bases and J by 7 bases, with 11 bases between them. The CDR3 runs 13 residues. CDR3 protein: CASSILGGVGYTF. The CDR3, as DNA: TGTGCCAGTAGTATATTGGGGGGGGTTGGCTACACCTTC.

J is TRBJ2-1 and V is TRBV11-3; 12 bases map to TRBD1. Germline V CDR1 and CDR2: SGHNT, YENEEA. CDR3 length: 15 amino acids. The junction had 3 bases not matched to a gene; V was cut back by 1 base and J by 8 bases. The CDR3 nucleotides are TGTGCCAGCAGCTTAGGGGACAGGGGGCTGGATGAGCAGTTCTTC. This codes for CASSLGDRGLDEQFF.

The chain is built from TRBV20-1 and TRBJ1-4; tentative D call: TRBD1 (6 bases). Germline V gives CDR1 DFQATT, CDR2 SNEGSKA (reference sequence). V lost 4 bases to trimming and J lost 8 bases, with 14 bases between them. The CDR3 loop spans 13 amino acids. In DNA form, the CDR3 reads TGCAGTGCTAATGACAGGCGAGGAGAAAAACTGTTTTTT. Its translation is CSANDRRGEKLFF.

The rearrangement links TRBV7-2 to TRBJ1-1, with D maybe TRBD1 (5 bases). The germline V and J ends were trimmed by 1 base and 5 bases, with 11 bases remaining between them. Germline-derived CDR1 and CDR2 are SGHTA and FQGNSA. This CDR3 contains 14 residues. The CDR3 bases are TGTGCCAGCAGCTTAGTTAGCAGGGTAACTGAAGCTTTCTTT. Translated, it gives CASSLVSRVTEAFF.

In this sample, this clone turned up once. V and J are TRBV10-2 and TRBJ2-3; no clear D gene. The CDR3 has 13 amino acids. Trimming stripped 1 base from V and 2 bases from J, with 4 bases between. Germline V gene lookup returns CDR1 WSHSY and CDR2 SAAADI. The CDR3 reads CASSEFITDTQYF. The CDR3, as DNA: TGCGCCAGCAGTGAGTTTATCACAGATACGCAGTATTTT.

On this clone: Its ends do not fully match the called genes, so a read error is possible. J is TRBJ2-7 and V is TRBV5-1; D tentatively fits TRBD1 or TRBD2 (5 bases each). The germline gives CDR1 SGHRS, CDR2 YFSETQ. The CDR3 loop spans 14 amino acids. The CDR3: CASGTGPSSFEQYF. In DNA form, the CDR3 reads TGCGCCAGCGGGACGGGGCCCTCGTCCTTCGAGCAGTACTTC.

The CDR3 protein is CASSEGWTQETQYF. The CDR3 bases are TGTGCCAGCAGTGAAGGTTGGACCCAAGAGACCCAGTACTTC. V usage is TRBV6-1 and J usage is TRBJ2-5; unclear D gene. The CDR3 length is 14 residues. In germline, CDR1 is MNHNS, CDR2 SASEGT. Trimming cost V 1 base and J 1 base, with 7 bases left between them.

This clone has only one observation. The chain uses TRBV7-8 and TRBJ1-3; D remains unclear. The CDR3 length is 15 residues. Per the germline V gene, CDR1 is SGHVS and CDR2 is FQNEAQ. V lost 1 base to trimming and J lost 0 bases, with 7 bases between them. The CDR3, as DNA: TGTGCCAGCAGCTTAGGCTTATACTCTGGAAACACCATATATTTT. Residues: CASSLGLYSGNTIYF. Looking up the rest from reference TRBV7-8 and TRBJ1-3 gives the full variable domain: GAGVSQSPRYKVAKRGQDVALRCDPISGHVSLFWYQQALGQGPEFLTYFQNEAQLDKSGLPSDRFFAERPEGSVSTLKIQRTQQEDSAVYLCASSLGLYSGNTIYFGEGSWLTVV.

This chain links TRBV24-1 with TRBJ2-7; TRBD1 aligns across 11 bases. Germline V gene sequence: CDR1 KGHDR, CDR2 SFDVKD. J gave up 3 bases and V 5 bases, and 5 bases lay outside the gene matches. The CDR3 is 15 amino acids. The CDR3 sequence: CATSAPGTGGYEQYF. CDR3 DNA: TGTGCCACCAGTGCACCCGGGACAGGGGGCTACGAGCAGTACTTC.

Only a few counts were recorded for this clone. The CDR3 DNA is TGTGCCAGCAGCAAAGAATTGGGCAGGAGTTATAATTCACCCCTCCACTTT. Its translation is CASSKELGRSYNSPLHF. The V call is TRBV21-1, the J call TRBJ1-6. TRBV21-1 has pseudogene status. The CDR3 consists of 17 residues.

The chain employs TRBV19 and TRBJ1-5; 12 nucleotides match TRBD1. With V trimmed by 7 bases and J by 7 bases, 8 bases remained unmatched. Germline V gene lookup returns CDR1 LNHDA and CDR2 SQIVND (reference sequence). The length of the CDR3 is 15 residues. Here the CDR3 reads CASTPGQGAFQPQHF. CDR3 DNA: TGTGCCAGTACCCCGGGACAGGGGGCTTTCCAGCCCCAGCATTTT. The variable domain in full, completed from reference TRBV19 and TRBJ1-5, reads DGGITQSPKYLFRKEGQNVTLSCEQNLNHDAMYWYRQDPGQGLRLIYYSQIVNDFQKGDIAEGYSVSREKKESFPLTVTSAQKNPTAFYLCASTPGQGAFQPQHFGDGTRLSIL.